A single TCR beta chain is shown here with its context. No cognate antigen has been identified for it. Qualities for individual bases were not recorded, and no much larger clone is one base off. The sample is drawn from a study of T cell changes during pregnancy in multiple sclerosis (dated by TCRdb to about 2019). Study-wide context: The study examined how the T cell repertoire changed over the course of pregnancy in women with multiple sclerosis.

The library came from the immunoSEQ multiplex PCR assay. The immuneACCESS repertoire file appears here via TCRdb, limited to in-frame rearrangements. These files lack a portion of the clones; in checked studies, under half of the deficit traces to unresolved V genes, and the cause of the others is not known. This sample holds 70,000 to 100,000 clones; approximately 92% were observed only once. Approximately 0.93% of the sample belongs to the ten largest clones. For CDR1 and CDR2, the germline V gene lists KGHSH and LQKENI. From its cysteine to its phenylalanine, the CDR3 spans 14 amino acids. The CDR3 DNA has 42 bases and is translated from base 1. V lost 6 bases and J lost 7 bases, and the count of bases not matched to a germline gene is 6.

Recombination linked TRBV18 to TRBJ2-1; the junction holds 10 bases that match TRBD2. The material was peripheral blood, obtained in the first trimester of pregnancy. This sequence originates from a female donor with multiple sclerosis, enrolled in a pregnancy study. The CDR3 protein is CASSPGLAPNEQFF. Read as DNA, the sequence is TGTGCCAGCTCGCCGGGACTAGCGCCAAATGAGCAGTTCTTC.